Below are 26 T cell receptor beta chains sequenced from a single sample in a study of T-cell reconstitution after alpha-beta-depleted transplantation in children. As it was prepared, the TCRbeta library received unique molecular identifiers. TCRdb used MiXCR to reprocess the PCR reads, holding one entry per CDR3 protein. The table records around 800,000 distinct CDR3 sequences, around 15% of them present only once. The sample in question was PBMCs, mostly from graft donor cells, obtained 360 days after TCRalphabeta/CD19-depleted stem cell transplant. The source is a male patient younger than 18 who had a stem cell transplant for acute lymphoblastic leukemia, so the T cells may come from the graft donor.

This chain uses TRBV19 with TRBJ2-7; TRBD1 matches at 7 bases. J was trimmed by 0 bases and V by 6 bases; bases with no gene match: 8. CDR3 length: 15 residues. CDR1 and CDR2 (germline): LNHDA, SQIVND (reference sequence). The CDR3 DNA is TGTGCCAGTAGGCCGACAGGGATCAACTCCTACGAGCAGTACTTC. Translation gives CASRPTGINSYEQYF. The full variable domain, rest sourced from reference TRBV19 and TRBJ2-7, is DGGITQSPKYLFRKEGQNVTLSCEQNLNHDAMYWYRQDPGQGLRLIYYSQIVNDFQKGDIAEGYSVSREKKESFPLTVTSAQKNPTAFYLCASRPTGINSYEQYFGPGTRLTVT.

The rearrangement links TRBV4-2 to TRBJ2-7; D remains ambiguous. CDR1 LGHNA and CDR2 YNFKEQ come from the germline V gene. The CDR3 covers 12 residues. V was shortened by 3 bases and J by 2 bases, with 5 bases between the two germline ends. CDR3 sequence reads: CASSHETYEQYF. The CDR3 coding sequence is TGTGCCAGCAGCCATGAGACCTACGAGCAGTACTTC.

This clonotype came up a few times. This sequence joins TRBV7-8 and TRBJ1-6; no definite D call. CDR3 size: 17 residues. The germline CDR1 and CDR2 sequences are SGHVS and FQNEAQ. V lost 1 base, J lost 4 bases, and 14 bases lay in between. CDR3 region: CASSLEAAPFYNSPLHF. CDR3 sequence (DNA): TGTGCCAGCAGCTTAGAAGCGGCTCCCTTTTATAATTCACCCCTCCACTTT.

Comments on this clonotype: Given the absence of the conserved phenylalanine or tryptophan at the CDR3 end, a read error is likely. The V and J genes are TRBV12-3 or TRBV12-4 and TRBJ2-5, with TRBD1 identical over 9 bases. With V trimmed by 8 bases and J by 1 base, 8 bases remained unmatched. This CDR3 region has 15 residues. CDR3 protein: CASAPGQGSQETQYY. The DNA of the CDR3 is TGTGCCAGCGCACCGGGACAGGGTTCCCAAGAGACCCAGTACTAC.

There are a few counts of this clonotype. The V and J genes are TRBV20-1 and TRBJ1-5; D perhaps matches TRBD1 (5 bases). Germline V gene lookup returns CDR1 DFQATT and CDR2 SNEGSKA (reference sequence). Trimming took 2 bases from V and 2 from J, leaving 7 bases between them. This CDR3 region has 13 residues. CDR3 DNA: TGCAGTGCTAGAAGGGGAGGCAATCAGCCCCAGCATTTT. It is translated as CSARRGGNQPQHF.

The sample holds many counts of this clonotype. This chain joins TRBV5-1 and TRBJ2-1; D perhaps matches TRBD2 (5 bases). Germline CDR1 reads SGHRS; CDR2 reads YFSETQ. The CDR3 has 17 amino acids. V lost 1 base to trimming and J lost 1 base, with 15 bases between them. The CDR3 spells CASSLPSLGISYNEQFF. In DNA, the CDR3 is TGCGCCAGCAGCTTGCCCTCACTAGGAATATCCTACAATGAGCAGTTCTTC. Supplemented by reference TRBV5-1 and TRBJ2-1, the full variable domain reads KAGVTQTPRYLIKTRGQQVTLSCSPISGHRSVSWYQQTPGQGLQFLFEYFSETQRNKGNFPGRFSGRQFSNSRSEMNVSTLELGDSALYLCASSLPSLGISYNEQFFGPGTRLTVL.

The rearrangement joins TRBV6-5 to TRBJ2-3; 7 positions agree with TRBD2. CDR1 is MNHEY and CDR2 is SVGAGI in the germline V gene. V dropped 7 bases and J dropped 4; count of bases not matched to a gene: 11. The length of the CDR3 is 15 residues. The CDR3 here is CASIWVGGPADTQYF. The CDR3 DNA reads TGTGCCAGCATTTGGGTGGGAGGGCCCGCAGATACGCAGTATTTT.

This chain joins TRBV10-1 and TRBJ2-5; 10 positions match TRBD2. This CDR3 spans 17 amino acids. The ends lost 5 bases at V and 2 bases at J; junction bases unmatched: 11. Germline values: CDR1 WNHNN, CDR2 SYGVQD (reference sequence). Here the CDR3 reads CASSSSSGGRRQETQYF. CDR3 DNA: TGCGCCAGCAGTTCGTCTAGCGGGGGCCGAAGACAAGAGACCCAGTACTTC.

This clonotype appeared a few times. This chain links TRBV5-1 with TRBJ2-1; no clear D. CDR1 is SGHRS and CDR2 is YFSETQ in the germline V gene. The CDR3 has 14 residues. Trimming pared 10 bases from V and 0 bases from J, leaving 14 bases between. CDR3 in amino acids: CASAQTDSYNEQFF. In DNA form, the CDR3 reads TGCGCCTCCGCTCAGACTGACTCCTACAATGAGCAGTTCTTC.

The chain links TRBV5-5 to TRBJ1-1; TRBD1 agrees at 8 bases. V shed 0 bases and J 0 bases; nucleotides not matched to a gene: 10. The CDR3 is 18 amino acids. Looked up from germline, CDR1 is SGHKS and CDR2 is YYEKEE (reference sequence). This chain's CDR3 is CASSLVGPGTGMNTEAFF. The CDR3 DNA reads as TGTGCCAGCAGCTTGGTGGGTCCCGGGACAGGTATGAACACTGAAGCTTTCTTT. The full variable domain, rest sourced from reference TRBV5-5 and TRBJ1-1, is DAGVTQSPTHLIKTRGQQVTLRCSPISGHKSVSWYQQVLGQGPQFIFQYYEKEERGRGNFPDRFSARQFPNYSSELNVNALLLGDSALYLCASSLVGPGTGMNTEAFFGQGTRLTVV.

The chain joins TRBV4-1 to TRBJ2-7, with 10 positions matching TRBD1. Germline V gene lookup returns CDR1 MGHRA and CDR2 YSYEKL. The CDR3 length is 15 residues. With 2 bases clipped from V and 2 bases from J, the junction kept 3 bases outside the gene matches. The CDR3, as DNA: TGCGCCAGCAGCCAAATGGGACAGGGGACCTACGAGCAGTACTTC. Protein product: CASSQMGQGTYEQYF.

V gene TRBV5-1 combines with J gene TRBJ1-5; unclear D gene. V was cut by 0 bases and J by 0 bases, with 10 bases left in between. The germline V gene encodes CDR1 SGHRS and CDR2 YFSETQ. CDR3 length equals 16 residues. The CDR3 is CASSLDSQNSNQPQHF. The CDR3 DNA is TGCGCCAGCAGCTTGGACAGTCAAAATAGCAATCAGCCCCAGCATTTT.

In this sample, this clonotype turned up many times. This sequence joins TRBV20-1 and TRBJ1-1; 8 positions match TRBD1. Germline-derived CDR1 and CDR2 are DFQATT and SNEGSKA (reference sequence). This CDR3 has 13 residues. Trimming at V came to 3 bases and at J to 1 base, leaving 1 base not matched to a gene. CDR3 DNA: TGCAGTGCTAGGGGGACAGGGAACACTGAAGCTTTCTTT. It specifies CSARGTGNTEAFF.

The J gene is TRBJ2-5, the V gene TRBV7-3; a possible D gene is TRBD2 (5 bases). This CDR3 contains 14 residues. Germline V gene data show CDR1 as SGHTA and CDR2 as FQGTGA. The V end was cut by 0 bases, the J end by 5 bases, with 10 bases between. CDR3 nucleotides: TGTGCCAGCAGCTTAACACTAGAGGAGGAGACCCAGTACTTC. Translating it yields CASSLTLEEETQYF.

This clonotype was seen more than once but under ten times. This chain uses TRBV7-6 with TRBJ2-7; D ambiguous. Germline V lookup: CDR1 SGHVS, CDR2 FNYEAQ. The CDR3 runs to 13 residues. The V gene lost 4 bases and the J gene lost 3 bases, with 10 bases spanning the gap. CDR3 loop: CASSSWPGYEQYF. CDR3 DNA: TGTGCCAGCAGCTCGTGGCCAGGCTACGAGCAGTACTTC.

This clonotype was detected a few times. The CDR3: CASSLRGQFSQTDTQYF. The CDR3 bases are TGCGCCAGCAGCTTGAGGGGACAGTTCTCACAAACAGATACGCAGTATTTT. J is TRBJ2-3 and V is TRBV5-1; 7 positions match TRBD1. The germline V gene has CDR1 SGHRS and CDR2 YFSETQ. The CDR3 runs 17 residues. V shed 1 base and J 3 bases; nucleotides not matched to a gene: 11. Together with reference TRBV5-1 and TRBJ2-3, the CDR3 gives the full variable domain: KAGVTQTPRYLIKTRGQQVTLSCSPISGHRSVSWYQQTPGQGLQFLFEYFSETQRNKGNFPGRFSGRQFSNSRSEMNVSTLELGDSALYLCASSLRGQFSQTDTQYFGPGTRLTVL.

The rearrangement joins TRBV27 to TRBJ2-1, with 10 positions matching TRBD2. CDR1 MNHEY and CDR2 SMNVEV come from the germline V gene (reference sequence). V lost 10 bases to trimming and J lost 7 bases; unmatched junction nucleotides: 4. The length of the CDR3 is 12 residues. The CDR3 DNA follows: TGTGCCACAATAGCGGGAGGTAATGAGCAGTTCTTC. This translates into CATIAGGNEQFF.

The table lists this clonotype with a few counts. J is TRBJ1-5 and V is TRBV20-1; 8 bases map to TRBD1. The CDR3 is 19 residues long. Germline V gene data show CDR1 as DFQATT and CDR2 as SNEGSKA (reference sequence). V was pared by 1 base and J by 4 bases, with 18 bases of the junction left unmatched. The CDR3 reads CSARAGQGIGSQRNQPQHF. CDR3 DNA sequence: TGCAGTGCTAGAGCAGGACAGGGCATTGGGTCACAACGTAATCAGCCCCAGCATTTT.

V is TRBV7-9 and J is TRBJ1-2; D is ambiguous. Trimming took off 1 base at V and 4 bases at J, with 7 bases between the two ends. CDR3 length: 13 amino acids. Germline lookup yields CDR1 SEHNR and CDR2 FQNEAQ (reference sequence). The CDR3 region is CASSLGGLYGYTF. The CDR3 nucleotides read TGTGCCAGCAGCTTAGGCGGACTCTATGGCTACACCTTC.

The chain carries TRBV7-8 and TRBJ2-1; D unclear. This CDR3 has 14 amino acids. The V end lost 3 bases, the J end lost 3 bases, and 9 bases lay between the germline ends. CDR1 SGHVS and CDR2 FQNEAQ come from the germline V gene. CDR3 in DNA: TGTGCCAGCAGCTTGAGTACCTTCTACAATGAGCAGTTCTTC. It codes for CASSLSTFYNEQFF.

The CDR3 nucleotides read TGTGCCAGCAGTGAATACGACAGGGGGGAAGCCGGGGAGCTGTTTTTT. Translation: CASSEYDRGEAGELFF. The rearrangement uses TRBV25-1 and TRBJ2-2, with TRBD1 identical over 9 bases. J gave up 6 bases and V 0 bases, and 5 bases lay outside the gene matches. This CDR3 comprises 16 residues. Germline CDR1 and CDR2: MGHDK and SYGVNS.

There are many counts of this clonotype. V is TRBV12-3 or TRBV12-4 and J is TRBJ2-7; 9 positions match TRBD1. Trimming cost V 2 bases and J 4 bases; bases outside gene matches: 9. The CDR3 is 16 amino acids. The CDR3 is CASSLNVPGQGYEQYF. The CDR3 nucleotides are TGTGCCAGCAGTTTAAACGTCCCGGGACAGGGATACGAGCAGTACTTC.

The rearrangement links TRBV15 to TRBJ2-3; D ambiguous. The V end lost 0 bases, the J end lost 3 bases, and 13 bases lay between the germline ends. CDR1 and CDR2 from the germline V gene are LNHNV and YYDKDF (reference sequence). This CDR3 contains 16 residues. The CDR3 nucleotides are TGTGCCACCAGCAGAGATCGAGCTCCGGCGACAGATACGCAGTATTTT. It translates to CATSRDRAPATDTQYF.

This clonotype was counted a few times. The V gene is TRBV5-1, the J gene TRBJ1-3, with unresolved D. The CDR3 runs to 14 residues. Trimming pared 1 base from V and 0 bases from J, leaving 5 bases between. The V gene's germline CDR1 is SGHRS and CDR2 YFSETQ. The CDR3 region is CASSLSSSGNTIYF. CDR3 bases: TGCGCCAGCAGCTTGTCGAGCTCTGGAAACACCATATATTTT. The complete variable domain, with remaining parts taken from reference TRBV5-1 and TRBJ1-3, reads KAGVTQTPRYLIKTRGQQVTLSCSPISGHRSVSWYQQTPGQGLQFLFEYFSETQRNKGNFPGRFSGRQFSNSRSEMNVSTLELGDSALYLCASSLSSSGNTIYFGEGSWLTVV.

Only a few counts were recorded for this clonotype. CDR3 nucleotide sequence: TGTGCCAGCAGTTACGATCTGGAAGCTTTCTTT. The encoded protein is CASSYDLEAFF. This rearrangement joins TRBV6-6 to TRBJ1-1, with D hard to call. CDR1 and CDR2 (germline): MNHNY, SVGAGI (reference sequence). The CDR3 length is 11 residues. V gave up 2 bases and J gave up 8 bases, with 6 bases separating them.

This clonotype was observed a handful of times. The rearrangement links TRBV24-1 to TRBJ1-5; D is undetermined. From germline, CDR1 is KGHDR and CDR2 SFDVKD. The CDR3 has 16 amino acids. V lost 9 bases and J 0 bases, leaving 17 bases between the germline ends. The CDR3 DNA sequence: TGTGCCACCCGGATAAACAGAGAAGATAGCAATCAGCCCCAGCATTTT. This codes for CATRINREDSNQPQHF.